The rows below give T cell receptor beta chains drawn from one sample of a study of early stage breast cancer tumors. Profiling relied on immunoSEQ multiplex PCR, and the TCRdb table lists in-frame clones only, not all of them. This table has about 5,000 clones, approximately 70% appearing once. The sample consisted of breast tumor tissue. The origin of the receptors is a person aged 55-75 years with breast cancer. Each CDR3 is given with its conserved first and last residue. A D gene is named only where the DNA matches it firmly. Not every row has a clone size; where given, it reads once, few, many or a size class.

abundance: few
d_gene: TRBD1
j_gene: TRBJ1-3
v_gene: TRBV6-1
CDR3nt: TGTGCCAGCAGTGAAATGGGGGACAGTGGAAACACCATATATTTT
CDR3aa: CASSEMGDSGNTIYF

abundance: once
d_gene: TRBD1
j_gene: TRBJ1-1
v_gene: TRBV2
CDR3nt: TGTGCCAGCATCTCCGGGACAGGGACTAGAACTGAAGCTTTCTTT
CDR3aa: CASISGTGTRTEAFF

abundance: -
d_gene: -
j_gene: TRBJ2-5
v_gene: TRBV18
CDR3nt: TGTGCCAGCTCACCACCCCCAACCCCGGGGGAGACCCAGTACTTC
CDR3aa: CASSPPPTPGETQYF

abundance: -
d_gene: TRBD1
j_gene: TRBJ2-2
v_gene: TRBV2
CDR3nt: TGTGCCAGCAGTGGTAGACAGGGTGGGACCGGGGAGCTGTTTTTT
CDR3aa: CASSGRQGGTGELFF

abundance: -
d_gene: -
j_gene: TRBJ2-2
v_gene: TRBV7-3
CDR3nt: TGTGCCAGCAGCTACGCTAGCAATGGGGAGCTGTTTTTT
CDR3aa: CASSYASNGELFF

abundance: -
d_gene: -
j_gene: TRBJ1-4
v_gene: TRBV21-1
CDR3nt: TGTGCCAGCAGCAAAGTCTATCCTGCTACCAATGAAAAACTGTTTTTT
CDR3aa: CASSKVYPATNEKLFF

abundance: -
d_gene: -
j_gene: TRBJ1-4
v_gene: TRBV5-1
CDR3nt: TGCGCCAGCAGCTTGGAGGTCCAGGGAAAACTGTTTTTT
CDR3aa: CASSLEVQGKLFF

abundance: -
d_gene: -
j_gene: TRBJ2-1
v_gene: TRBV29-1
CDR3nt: TGCAGCGTTGCCCTTGGCGGAGACAATGAGCAGTTCTTC
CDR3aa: CSVALGGDNEQFF

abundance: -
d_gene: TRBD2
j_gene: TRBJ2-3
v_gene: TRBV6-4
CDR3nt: TGTGCCAGCAGTGAGAGGGCGGGGGGAAAAGATACGCAGTATTTT
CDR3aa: CASSERAGGKDTQYF

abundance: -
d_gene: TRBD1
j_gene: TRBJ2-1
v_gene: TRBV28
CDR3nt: TGTGCCAGCAGAGAGACAGGGCCGAGTAACAATGAGCAGTTCTTC
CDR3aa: CASRETGPSNNEQFF

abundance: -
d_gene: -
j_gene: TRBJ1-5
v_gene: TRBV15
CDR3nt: TGTGCCACCAGCAGAGGCGAATCTCGCAGGGTCGGTCAGCCCCAGCATTTT
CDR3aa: CATSRGESRRVGQPQHF

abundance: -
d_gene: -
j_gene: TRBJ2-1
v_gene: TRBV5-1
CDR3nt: TGCGCCAGCAGCTTGGGTGGTGGTGACAATGAGCAGTTCTTC
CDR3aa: CASSLGGGDNEQFF

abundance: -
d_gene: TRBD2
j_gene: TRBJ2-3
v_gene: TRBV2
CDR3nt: TGTGCCAGCAGTGTGACGGATGGGCGGGGGGCTACGCAGTATTTT
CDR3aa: CASSVTDGRGATQYF

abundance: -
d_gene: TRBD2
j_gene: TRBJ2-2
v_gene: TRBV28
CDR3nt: TGTGCCAGCAGTCTCGGACTAGCGGGATGGGGCACCGGGGAGCTGTTTTTT
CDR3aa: CASSLGLAGWGTGELFF

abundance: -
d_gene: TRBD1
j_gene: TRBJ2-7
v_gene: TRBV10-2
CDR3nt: TGCGCCAGCAAGAATCAGGACAGGGACAACGAGCAGTACTTC
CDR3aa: CASKNQDRDNEQYF

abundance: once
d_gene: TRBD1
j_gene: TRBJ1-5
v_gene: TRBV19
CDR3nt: TGTGCCAGTAGATTGGACAGGAGATACAATCAGCCCCAGCATTTT
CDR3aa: CASRLDRRYNQPQHF

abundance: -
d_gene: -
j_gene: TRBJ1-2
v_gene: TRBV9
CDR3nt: TGTGCCAGCAGCGTAGACGGCTATGGCTACACCTTC
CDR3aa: CASSVDGYGYTF

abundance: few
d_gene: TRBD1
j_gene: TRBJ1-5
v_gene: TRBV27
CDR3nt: TGTGCCAGCAGCTCAGGGGGACAGGTCAATCAGCCCCAGCATTTT
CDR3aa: CASSSGGQVNQPQHF

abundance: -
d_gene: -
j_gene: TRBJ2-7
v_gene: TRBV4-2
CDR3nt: TGTGCCAGCAGCCAAGATATAAGCTTCGGCGAGCAGTACTTC
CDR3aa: CASSQDISFGEQYF

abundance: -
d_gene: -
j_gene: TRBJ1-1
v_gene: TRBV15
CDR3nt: TGTGCCACCAGCAGAGAGGTCGGCCCAGACAGGAACACTGAAGCTTTCTTT
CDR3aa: CATSREVGPDRNTEAFF

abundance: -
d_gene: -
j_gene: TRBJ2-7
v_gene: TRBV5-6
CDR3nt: TGTGCCAGCAGCCCGGGGCCGCGAACCTACGAGCAGTACTTC
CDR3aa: CASSPGPRTYEQYF

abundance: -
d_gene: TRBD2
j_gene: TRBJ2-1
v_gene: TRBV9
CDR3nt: TGTGCCAGTAGCGTAAAGGAGCGGGGGTTTGAGCAGTTCTTC
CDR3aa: CASSVKERGFEQFF

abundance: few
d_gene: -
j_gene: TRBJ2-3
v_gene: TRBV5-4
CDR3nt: TGTGCCAGCAGGAATCAGCGAACTAGCACAGATACGCAGTATTTT
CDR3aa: CASRNQRTSTDTQYF

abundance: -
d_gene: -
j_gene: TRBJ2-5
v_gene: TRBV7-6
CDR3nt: TGTGCCAGCAGACCACGGAGTGGTCAAGAGACCCAGTACTTC
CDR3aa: CASRPRSGQETQYF

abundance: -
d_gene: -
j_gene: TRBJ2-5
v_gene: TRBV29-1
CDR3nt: TGCAGCGTAGACTCCGGGGCCGGCGGGGAGACCCAGTACTTC
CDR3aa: CSVDSGAGGETQYF

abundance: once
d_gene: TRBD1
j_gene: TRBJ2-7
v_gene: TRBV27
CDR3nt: TGTGCCAGCAGTTTATTCGGGACAGCTGACGAGCAGTACTTC
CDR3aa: CASSLFGTADEQYF

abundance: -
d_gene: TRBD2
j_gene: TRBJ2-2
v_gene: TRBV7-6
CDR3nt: TGTGCCAGCAGCCTACGACTAGCGGGGGGCCCGAACACCGGGGAGCTGTTTTTT
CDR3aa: CASSLRLAGGPNTGELFF

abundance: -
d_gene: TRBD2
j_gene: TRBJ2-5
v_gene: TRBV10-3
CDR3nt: TGTGCCATCCGGGGGGAGGGCCTAGAGACCCAGTACTTC
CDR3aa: CAIRGEGLETQYF

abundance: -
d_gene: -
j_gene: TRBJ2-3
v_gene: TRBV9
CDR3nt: TGTGCCAGCAGCGTAGATGGCCCAGATACGCAGTATTTT
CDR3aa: CASSVDGPDTQYF

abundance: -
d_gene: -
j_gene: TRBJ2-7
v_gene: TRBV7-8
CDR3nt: TGTGCCAGCAGCTCCCGGGCCGTCTCCTACGAGCAGTACTTC
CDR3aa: CASSSRAVSYEQYF

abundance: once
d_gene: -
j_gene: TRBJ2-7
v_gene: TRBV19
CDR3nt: TGTGCCAGTAGTATAGCCAGCGACTACGAGCAGTACTTC
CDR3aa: CASSIASDYEQYF

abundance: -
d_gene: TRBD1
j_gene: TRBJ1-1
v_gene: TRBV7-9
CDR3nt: TGTGCCAGCAGCTACGACAGGGGACGTCTAAGAGAAGCTTTCTTT
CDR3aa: CASSYDRGRLREAFF

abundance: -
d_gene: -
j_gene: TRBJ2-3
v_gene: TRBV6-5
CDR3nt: TGTGCCAGCAGTTTGGGGGTAGAACACACAGATACGCAGTATTTT
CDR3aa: CASSLGVEHTDTQYF

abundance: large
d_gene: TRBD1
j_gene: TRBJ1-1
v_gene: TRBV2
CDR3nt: TGTGCCAGCAGTCCAGGACAGGTCCTTCCTAATGAAGCTTTCTTT
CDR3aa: CASSPGQVLPNEAFF

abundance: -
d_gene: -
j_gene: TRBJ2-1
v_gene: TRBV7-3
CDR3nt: TGTGCCAGCAGCTTCGACGGGATATCGTTGAATGAGCAGTTCTTC
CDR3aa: CASSFDGISLNEQFF

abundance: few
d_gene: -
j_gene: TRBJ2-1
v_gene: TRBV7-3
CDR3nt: TGTGCCAGCAGCTTAACCGGGGGCAGGGGGAGGGGTGAGCAGTTCTTC
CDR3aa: CASSLTGGRGRGEQFF

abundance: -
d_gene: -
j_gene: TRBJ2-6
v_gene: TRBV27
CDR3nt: TGTGCCAGCACCCTCGTCTACCGGATCTCTGGGGCCAACGTCCTGACTTTC
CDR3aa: CASTLVYRISGANVLTF

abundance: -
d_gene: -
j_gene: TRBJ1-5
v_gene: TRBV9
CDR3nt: TGTGCCAGCAGCGTAGGAGGGAATCATCAGCCCCAGCATTTT
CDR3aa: CASSVGGNHQPQHF

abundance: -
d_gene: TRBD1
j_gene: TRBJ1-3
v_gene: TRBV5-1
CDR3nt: TGCGCCAGCAGCCGGGGGACAGGGCTTGGAAACACCATATATTTT
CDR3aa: CASSRGTGLGNTIYF

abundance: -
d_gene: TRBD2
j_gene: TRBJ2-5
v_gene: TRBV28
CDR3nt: TGTGCCAGCAGTTTATTACCGGGAGGGGTCCAAGAGACCCAGTACTTC
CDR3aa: CASSLLPGGVQETQYF

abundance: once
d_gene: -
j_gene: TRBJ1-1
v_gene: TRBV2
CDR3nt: TGTGCCAGCAGGTGGAAAGGGCACCCGAACACTGAAGCTTTCTTT
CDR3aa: CASRWKGHPNTEAFF

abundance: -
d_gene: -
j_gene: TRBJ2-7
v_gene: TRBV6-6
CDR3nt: TGTGCCAGCAGTTACGCCGCCGAGCAGTACTTC
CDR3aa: CASSYAAEQYF

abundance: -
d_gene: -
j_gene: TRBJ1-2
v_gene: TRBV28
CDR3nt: TGTGCCAGCAGCTATCCCTTGAACTATGGCTACACCTTC
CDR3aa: CASSYPLNYGYTF

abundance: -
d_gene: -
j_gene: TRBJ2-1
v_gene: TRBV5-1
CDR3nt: TGCGCCAGCAGCTTGGGTCTAGCCCGAGAGGAGCAGTTCTTC
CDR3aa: CASSLGLAREEQFF

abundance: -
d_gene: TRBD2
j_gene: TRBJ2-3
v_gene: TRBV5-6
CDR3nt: TGTGCCAGCAGCCGGAGACTAGCGGGGGGTGGGGCAGATACGCAGTATTTT
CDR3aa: CASSRRLAGGGADTQYF

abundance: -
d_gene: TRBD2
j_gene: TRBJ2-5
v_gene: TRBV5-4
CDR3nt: TGTGCCAGCAGCGACGGGACTAGCGGGGGAGAGACCCAGTACTTC
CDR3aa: CASSDGTSGGETQYF

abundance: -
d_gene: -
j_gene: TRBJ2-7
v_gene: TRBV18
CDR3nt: TGTGCCAGCTCACCGGGACCGCAGGCGGAGCAGTACTTC
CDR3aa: CASSPGPQAEQYF

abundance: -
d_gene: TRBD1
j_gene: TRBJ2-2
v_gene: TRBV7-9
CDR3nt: TGTGCCAGCACCTTGGGGACAGGGTACACCGGGGAGCTGTTTTTT
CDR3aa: CASTLGTGYTGELFF

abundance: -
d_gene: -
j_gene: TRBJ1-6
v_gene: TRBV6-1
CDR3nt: TGTGCCAGCAGTGAGTTCAGGAATAATTCACCCCTCCACTTT
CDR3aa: CASSEFRNNSPLHF

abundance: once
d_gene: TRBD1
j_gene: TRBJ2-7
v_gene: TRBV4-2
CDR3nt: TGTGCCAGCAGCCAAACAACAGGGGGCACCTACGAGCAGTACTTC
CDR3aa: CASSQTTGGTYEQYF

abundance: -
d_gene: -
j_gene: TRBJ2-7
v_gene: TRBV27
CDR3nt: TGTGCCAGCAGTTTGACCGACTCCTACGAGCAGTACTTC
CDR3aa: CASSLTDSYEQYF

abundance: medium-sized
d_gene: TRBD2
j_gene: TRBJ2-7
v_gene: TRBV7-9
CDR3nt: TGTGCCAGCAGCGCGACTAGCGGAAGTTCCTACGAGCAGTACTTC
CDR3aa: CASSATSGSSYEQYF

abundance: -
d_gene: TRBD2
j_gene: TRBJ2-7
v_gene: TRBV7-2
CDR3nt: TGTGCCAGCAGCTACGGACTAGCGGGCCCCCAGTACTTC
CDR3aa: CASSYGLAGPQYF

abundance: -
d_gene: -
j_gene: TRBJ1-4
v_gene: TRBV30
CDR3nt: TGTGCCTGGAACAGAGCAACTAATGAAAAACTGTTTTTT
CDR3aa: CAWNRATNEKLFF

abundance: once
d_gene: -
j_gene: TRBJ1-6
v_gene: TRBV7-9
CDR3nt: TGTGCCAGCAGCTTAAATGGCGCGGGATCACCCCTCCACTTT
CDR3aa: CASSLNGAGSPLHF